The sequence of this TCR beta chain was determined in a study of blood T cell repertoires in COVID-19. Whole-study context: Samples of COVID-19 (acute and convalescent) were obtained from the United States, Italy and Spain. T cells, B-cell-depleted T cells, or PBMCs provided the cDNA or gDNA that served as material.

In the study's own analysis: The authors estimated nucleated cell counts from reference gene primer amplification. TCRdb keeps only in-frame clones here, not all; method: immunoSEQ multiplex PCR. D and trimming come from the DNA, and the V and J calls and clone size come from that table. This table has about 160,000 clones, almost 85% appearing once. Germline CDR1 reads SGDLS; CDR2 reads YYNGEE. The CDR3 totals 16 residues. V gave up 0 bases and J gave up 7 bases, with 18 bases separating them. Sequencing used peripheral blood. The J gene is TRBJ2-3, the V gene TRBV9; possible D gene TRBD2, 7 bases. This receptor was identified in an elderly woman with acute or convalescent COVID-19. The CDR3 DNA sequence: TGTGCCAGCAGCGTAGGGGGGGGCAGGACGACATATACGCAGTATTTT. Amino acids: CASSVGGGRTTYTQYF.